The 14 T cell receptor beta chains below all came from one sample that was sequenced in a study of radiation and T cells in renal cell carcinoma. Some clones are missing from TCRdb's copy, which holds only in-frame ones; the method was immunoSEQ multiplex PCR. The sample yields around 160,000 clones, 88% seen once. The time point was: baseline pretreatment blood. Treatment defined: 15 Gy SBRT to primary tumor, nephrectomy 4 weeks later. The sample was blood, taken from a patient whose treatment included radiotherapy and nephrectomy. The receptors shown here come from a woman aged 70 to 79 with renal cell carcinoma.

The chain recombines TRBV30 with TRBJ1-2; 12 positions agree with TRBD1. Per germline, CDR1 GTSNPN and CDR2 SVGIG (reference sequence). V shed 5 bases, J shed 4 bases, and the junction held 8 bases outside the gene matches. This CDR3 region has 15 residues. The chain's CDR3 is CAWGTGGVQGYGYTF. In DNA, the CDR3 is TGTGCCTGGGGGACAGGGGGCGTACAGGGCTATGGCTACACCTTC.

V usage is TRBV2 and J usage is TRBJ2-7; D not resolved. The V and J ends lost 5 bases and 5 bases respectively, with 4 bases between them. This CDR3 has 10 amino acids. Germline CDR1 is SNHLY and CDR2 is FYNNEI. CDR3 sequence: CASSLNEQYF. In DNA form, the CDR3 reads TGTGCCAGCAGTCTGAACGAGCAGTACTTC.

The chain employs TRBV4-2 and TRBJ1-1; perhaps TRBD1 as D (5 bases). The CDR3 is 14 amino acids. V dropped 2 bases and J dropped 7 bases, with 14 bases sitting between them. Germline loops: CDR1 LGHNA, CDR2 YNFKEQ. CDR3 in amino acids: CASSQPGRASEAFF. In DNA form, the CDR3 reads TGTGCCAGCAGCCAACCAGGCAGGGCGAGTGAAGCTTTCTTT.

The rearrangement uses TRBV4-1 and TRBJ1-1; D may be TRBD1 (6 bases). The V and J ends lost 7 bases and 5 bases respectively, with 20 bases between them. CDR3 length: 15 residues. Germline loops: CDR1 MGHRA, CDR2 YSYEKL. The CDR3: CASKKTEGEGTEAFF. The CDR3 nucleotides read TGCGCCAGCAAAAAAACCGAGGGGGAGGGGACTGAAGCTTTCTTT.

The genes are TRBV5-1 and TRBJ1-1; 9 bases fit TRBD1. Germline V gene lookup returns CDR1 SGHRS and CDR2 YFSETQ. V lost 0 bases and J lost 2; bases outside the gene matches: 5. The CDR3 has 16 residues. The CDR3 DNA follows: TGCGCCAGCAGCTTGGAAGGGACAGGGTCCAACACTGAAGCTTTCTTT. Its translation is CASSLEGTGSNTEAFF.

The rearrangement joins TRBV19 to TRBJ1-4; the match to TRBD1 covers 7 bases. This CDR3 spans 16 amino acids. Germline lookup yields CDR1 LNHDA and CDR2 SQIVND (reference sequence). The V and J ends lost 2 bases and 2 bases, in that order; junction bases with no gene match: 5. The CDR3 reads CASSIHTGATNEKLFF. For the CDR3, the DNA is TGTGCCAGTAGTATACACACAGGGGCCACTAATGAAAAACTGTTTTTT.

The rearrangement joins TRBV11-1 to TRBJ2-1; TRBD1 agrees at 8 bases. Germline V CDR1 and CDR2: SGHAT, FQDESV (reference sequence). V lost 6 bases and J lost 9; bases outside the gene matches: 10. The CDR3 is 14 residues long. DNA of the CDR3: TGTGCCAGCAGAACGGGACAGGCCCGGGGTGAGCAGTTCTTC. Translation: CASRTGQARGEQFF.

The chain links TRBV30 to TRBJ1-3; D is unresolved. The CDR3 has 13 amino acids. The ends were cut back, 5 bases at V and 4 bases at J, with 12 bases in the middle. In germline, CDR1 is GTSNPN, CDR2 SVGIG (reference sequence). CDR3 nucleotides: TGTGCCTGGGACGCGGTTAAAGGAAACACCATATATTTT. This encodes CAWDAVKGNTIYF.

DNA of the CDR3: TGTGCCATCAGTGGAGGGGGTCCCGGGGCCAACGTCCTGACTTTC. The encoded protein is CAISGGGPGANVLTF. The chain combines TRBV10-3 with TRBJ2-6; D possibly corresponds to TRBD1 (6 bases). Germline CDR1 and CDR2: ENHRY and SYGVKD. There are 15 residues in the CDR3. Deletions cut 4 bases from V and 4 bases from J, with 11 bases between.

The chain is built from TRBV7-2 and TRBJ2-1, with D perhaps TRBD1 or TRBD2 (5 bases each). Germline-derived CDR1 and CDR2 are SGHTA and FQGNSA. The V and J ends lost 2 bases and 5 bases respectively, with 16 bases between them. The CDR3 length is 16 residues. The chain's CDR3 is CASSLIGAIGDNEQFF. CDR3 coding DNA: TGTGCCAGCAGCTTAATCGGGGCCATCGGGGACAATGAGCAGTTCTTC.

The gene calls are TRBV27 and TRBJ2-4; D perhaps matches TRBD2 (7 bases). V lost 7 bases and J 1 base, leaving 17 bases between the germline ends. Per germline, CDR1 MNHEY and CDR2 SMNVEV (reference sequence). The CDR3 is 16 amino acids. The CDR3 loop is CASTSAGAKAKNIQYF. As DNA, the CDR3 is TGTGCCAGCACCTCGGCGGGGGCTAAGGCCAAAAACATTCAGTACTTC.

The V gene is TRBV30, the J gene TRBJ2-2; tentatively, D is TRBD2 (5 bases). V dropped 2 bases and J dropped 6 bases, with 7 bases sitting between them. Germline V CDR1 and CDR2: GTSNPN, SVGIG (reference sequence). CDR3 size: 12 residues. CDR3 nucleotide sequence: TGTGCCTGGAGTACGGGGTCCGGGGAGCTGTTTTTT. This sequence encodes CAWSTGSGELFF.

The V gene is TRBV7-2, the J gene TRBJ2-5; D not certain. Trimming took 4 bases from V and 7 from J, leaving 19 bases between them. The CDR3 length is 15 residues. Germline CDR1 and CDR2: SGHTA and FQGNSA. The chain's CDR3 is CASSSALKWVGTQYF. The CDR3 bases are TGTGCCAGCAGCTCGGCACTCAAGTGGGTCGGGACCCAGTACTTC.

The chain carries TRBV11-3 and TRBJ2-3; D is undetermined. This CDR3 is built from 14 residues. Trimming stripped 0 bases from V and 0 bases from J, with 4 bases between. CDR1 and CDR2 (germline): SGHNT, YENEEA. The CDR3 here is CASSLDSSTDTQYF. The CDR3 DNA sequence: TGTGCCAGCAGCTTAGATTCTAGCACAGATACGCAGTATTTT.